A selection of T cell receptor beta chains follows, all from one sample in a study of blood T cells in healthy people across ages. MiXCR was run by TCRdb on the 5' RACE reads, yielding one entry per CDR3 protein. This sample has more than 1 million distinct CDR3 sequences, with 35% to 55% found just once. The sequencing sample was made of blood. The origin of the receptors is an older woman in good health. The conserved cysteine and the conserved F or W are not part of the CDR3 here. The order of the fields is CDR3 protein, J gene, V gene.

CDR3: ASIRGDGSTDTQY; J: TRBJ2-3; V: TRBV5-1
CDR3: SVEELEETQY; J: TRBJ2-5; V: TRBV29-1
CDR3: ASSPQLGGGTGTTQY; J: TRBJ2-3; V: TRBV9
CDR3: ASSFGLAGNGELF; J: TRBJ2-2; V: TRBV27
CDR3: ASSQEASGQDTQY; J: TRBJ2-3; V: TRBV4-2
CDR3: SARDPDTSQPQH; J: TRBJ1-5; V: TRBV20-1
CDR3: ASSQESRGEETQY; J: NA; V: TRBV4-1
CDR3: ASSPPSGRARDEQF; J: TRBJ2-1; V: TRBV11-2
CDR3: ASSYVGVNEKLF; J: TRBJ1-4; V: TRBV6-6
CDR3: ASSQGRETDTQY; J: TRBJ2-3; V: TRBV3-1
CDR3: SAYDASPGEQF; J: TRBJ2-1; V: TRBV20-1
CDR3: ASSLARTSRNEQF; J: TRBJ2-1; V: TRBV5-6
CDR3: SAKPGTGQETQY; J: TRBJ2-5; V: TRBV20-1
CDR3: AISARGPTYEQY; J: TRBJ2-7; V: TRBV10-3
CDR3: ASSFQGTGSYNSPLH; J: TRBJ1-6; V: TRBV27
CDR3: ASSYLGGGLSETQY; J: TRBJ2-5; V: TRBV27
CDR3: SVRGGSYEQY; J: TRBJ2-7; V: TRBV29-1
CDR3: SARKKTGGGEQY; J: TRBJ2-7; V: TRBV20-1
CDR3: ASSLGMVTPIAGGPPGANVLT; J: TRBJ2-6; V: TRBV11-2
CDR3: ASSQESAGSYNEQF; J: TRBJ2-1; V: TRBV4-2
CDR3: TGTSGTDTQY; J: TRBJ2-3; V: TRBV29-1
CDR3: AWGRGNTGELF; J: TRBJ2-2; V: TRBV30
CDR3: ASSLGQHIQY; J: TRBJ2-4; V: TRBV28
CDR3: ASSPPGAGEQF; J: TRBJ2-1; V: TRBV7-2
CDR3: AKKSCLYGYT; J: TRBJ1-2; V: TRBV21-1
CDR3: SAASDRVKQY; J: TRBJ2-5; V: TRBV20-1
CDR3: ASSFGDRAYEQY; J: NA; V: TRBV28
CDR3: ASSPRAGKVGQF; J: TRBJ2-1; V: TRBV4-1
CDR3: ASSLRQGQGMRETQY; J: NA; V: TRBV7-8
CDR3: ASMRLAGVYEQY; J: TRBJ2-7; V: TRBV2
CDR3: AISGLVGDEQF; J: TRBJ2-1; V: TRBV10-3
CDR3: ASSLVSGAGETQY; J: TRBJ2-5; V: TRBV5-1
CDR3: SALTGDSYEQY; J: TRBJ2-7; V: TRBV20-1
CDR3: ASSPGLAGGISYEQY; J: TRBJ2-7; V: TRBV3-1
CDR3: ATSESGYANYGYT; J: TRBJ1-2; V: TRBV24-1
CDR3: ASSVGLAGGELF; J: TRBJ2-2; V: TRBV9
CDR3: ASSKWSGYKNIQY; J: TRBJ2-4; V: TRBV21-1
CDR3: ASSYPSGLTDTQY; J: TRBJ2-3; V: TRBV6-5
CDR3: ASSPDYRAYEQY; J: TRBJ2-7; V: TRBV7-9
CDR3: ASSRDENTGELF; J: TRBJ2-2; V: TRBV5-1
CDR3: ASRLAGSYNEQY; J: TRBJ2-4; V: TRBV5-1
CDR3: ASSITGGGSTDTQY; J: TRBJ2-3; V: TRBV7-9
CDR3: AISELGHGYT; J: TRBJ1-2; V: TRBV10-3
CDR3: ASSSDRGQTEQY; J: NA; V: TRBV7-9
CDR3: ASSLEGREGEAQY; J: TRBJ2-7; V: TRBV27
CDR3: SVERGGRGRREQF; J: TRBJ2-1; V: TRBV29-1
CDR3: ASSQEGQGASEQY; J: TRBJ2-7; V: TRBV4-1
CDR3: SVAIAGGEQF; J: TRBJ2-1; V: TRBV29-1
CDR3: ASSQDRGGNEQY; J: TRBJ2-7; V: TRBV4-1
CDR3: SVSLSYEQY; J: TRBJ2-7; V: TRBV29-1
CDR3: ASSLTGENQPQH; J: TRBJ1-5; V: TRBV4-1
CDR3: ASGRQGILSGANVLT; J: TRBJ2-6; V: TRBV27
CDR3: SVRSGQEKQY; J: TRBJ2-7; V: TRBV29-1
CDR3: AISVMDEQF; J: TRBJ2-1; V: TRBV10-3
CDR3: ASSQGRGAGTEAF; J: TRBJ1-1; V: TRBV3-1
CDR3: ASSYSRTGRSEQY; J: NA; V: TRBV6-5
CDR3: ATPGRSQETQY; J: TRBJ2-5; V: TRBV2
CDR3: ASSPNGRGEQY; J: NA; V: TRBV18
CDR3: ASSPTGQGGMDEQF; J: TRBJ2-1; V: TRBV28